These T cell receptor beta chains were read from a single sample in a study of blood T cell repertoires in COVID-19. Method: immunoSEQ multiplex PCR; TCRdb's copy keeps in-frame clones and lacks some. This table holds tens of thousands of clones, 70% to 90% found once. The specimen sequenced was peripheral blood. The receptor source for this set is a man between 50 and 59 years old with active COVID-19. The CDR3 runs from the conserved cysteine through the conserved F or W. D genes are given only for firm matches. Clone size is given for some rows only: seen once, a few or many times, or a class if the clone is expanded.

cdr3_nt: TGTGCCAGCAGATTAGGACAGGGGGGGCCAGATACGCAGTATTTT
cdr3_aa: CASRLGQGGPDTQYF
clone_size: -
j_call: TRBJ2-3
v_call: TRBV7-8
cdr3_length: 15
d_call: TRBD1

cdr3_nt: TGCGCCAGCAGCCACGGGGGGGCAGGTAACTATGGCTACACCTTC
cdr3_aa: CASSHGGAGNYGYTF
clone_size: -
j_call: TRBJ1-2
v_call: TRBV4-1
cdr3_length: 15
d_call: -

cdr3_nt: TGTGCCAGCAGCTTGGGGGACAGGGGGCTTCAAAAACTGTTTTTT
cdr3_aa: CASSLGDRGLQKLFF
clone_size: -
j_call: TRBJ1-4
v_call: TRBV5-4
cdr3_length: 15
d_call: TRBD1

cdr3_nt: TGTGCCAGCAGCGGGTGGGGGCATATCGGGGAGCTGTTTTTT
cdr3_aa: CASSGWGHIGELFF
clone_size: -
j_call: TRBJ2-2
v_call: TRBV5-5
cdr3_length: 14
d_call: -

cdr3_nt: TGCAGCGTTCGCGGACAGGGGGAAACTGAAGCTTTCTTT
cdr3_aa: CSVRGQGETEAFF
clone_size: once
j_call: TRBJ1-1
v_call: TRBV29-1
cdr3_length: 13
d_call: TRBD1

cdr3_nt: TGCGCCAGCAGCCAAGGCGCAGGTTACCAGCCCCAGCATTTT
cdr3_aa: CASSQGAGYQPQHF
clone_size: -
j_call: TRBJ1-5
v_call: TRBV4-1
cdr3_length: 14
d_call: -

cdr3_nt: TGTGCCAGCAGCTTGACAGTCACAAGCACAGATACGCAGTATTTT
cdr3_aa: CASSLTVTSTDTQYF
clone_size: -
j_call: TRBJ2-3
v_call: TRBV5-4
cdr3_length: 15
d_call: -

cdr3_nt: TGCGCCAGCAGTCCGCCTCGGGCGGGAGGGTACTACGAGCAGTACTTC
cdr3_aa: CASSPPRAGGYYEQYF
clone_size: -
j_call: TRBJ2-7
v_call: TRBV10-2
cdr3_length: 16
d_call: TRBD2

cdr3_nt: TGTGCCTCCCGCTCGACACCAACTTACTCCTATAATTCACCCCTCCACTTT
cdr3_aa: CASRSTPTYSYNSPLHF
clone_size: -
j_call: TRBJ1-6
v_call: TRBV27
cdr3_length: 17
d_call: -

cdr3_nt: TGTGCCAGCAGCTCAGAGTTCAGGGATACGCAGTATTTT
cdr3_aa: CASSSEFRDTQYF
clone_size: -
j_call: TRBJ2-3
v_call: TRBV3-1/TRBV3-2
cdr3_length: 13
d_call: -

cdr3_nt: TGCGCCAGCAGCCCCCGGGGACTCCAGAACACTGAAGCTTTCTTT
cdr3_aa: CASSPRGLQNTEAFF
clone_size: -
j_call: TRBJ1-1
v_call: TRBV5-1
cdr3_length: 15
d_call: -

cdr3_nt: TGTGCCAGCAGTTCAGGAAGCTCCTACAATGAGCAGTTCTTC
cdr3_aa: CASSSGSSYNEQFF
clone_size: -
j_call: TRBJ2-1
v_call: TRBV27
cdr3_length: 14
d_call: -

cdr3_nt: TGTGCCAGTTCACAGGGGATGCGTTACGAGCAGTACTTC
cdr3_aa: CASSQGMRYEQYF
clone_size: -
j_call: TRBJ2-7
v_call: TRBV5-6
cdr3_length: 13
d_call: TRBD1

cdr3_nt: TGTGCCACCAGTGATCCGGGACAGGGAACAGATACGCAGTATTTT
cdr3_aa: CATSDPGQGTDTQYF
clone_size: -
j_call: TRBJ2-3
v_call: TRBV24-1
cdr3_length: 15
d_call: TRBD1

cdr3_nt: TGCGCCAGCAGCCTACTTAGCGGGAGGGATACGCAGTATTTT
cdr3_aa: CASSLLSGRDTQYF
clone_size: -
j_call: TRBJ2-3
v_call: TRBV5-1
cdr3_length: 14
d_call: TRBD2

cdr3_nt: TGTGCCAGCAGCGGAGTTGGGTACGAGCAGTACTTC
cdr3_aa: CASSGVGYEQYF
clone_size: -
j_call: TRBJ2-7
v_call: TRBV5-4
cdr3_length: 12
d_call: -